Listed below are T cell receptor beta chains from one sample, sequenced in a study of shared clonotypes between healthy human individuals. Some clones are missing from TCRdb's copy, which holds only in-frame ones; the method was immunoSEQ multiplex PCR. Here the sample spans 850,000 to 1,200,000 clones, about 80% being singletons. Sample: memory CD4+ T cells sorted from blood. The source is a man between 18 and 35 years old in good health. Each CDR3 is given with its conserved first and last residue. D genes are given only for firm matches. Clone size is not always given. Where it is, it says once, few, many or a class for expanded clones.

TRBV6-5	NA	NA	TRBJ2-2	CASRQFARELFF	TGTGCCAGCCGACAGTTTGCCAGGGAGCTGTTTTTT
TRBV5-1	NA	TRBD2	TRBJ2-7	CASSLSGTSSYEQYF	TGCGCCAGCAGCCTTAGCGGGACTAGCTCCTACGAGCAGTACTTC
TRBV9	NA	NA	TRBJ2-5	CASSAGSAGETQYF	TGTGCCAGCAGCGCCGGGTCTGCGGGGGAGACCCAGTACTTC
TRBV6-1	NA	NA	TRBJ2-7	CASSFFSANEQYF	TGTGCCAGCAGTTTTTTCAGTGCCAACGAGCAGTACTTC
TRBV6-1	NA	TRBD1	TRBJ1-5	CASSGDKGQGKHQPQHF	TGTGCCAGCAGTGGTGACAAAGGACAGGGGAAACATCAGCCCCAGCATTTT
TRBV5-1	NA	NA	TRBJ2-6	CASSPLDPGANVLTF	TGCGCCAGCAGCCCCCTAGATCCTGGGGCCAACGTCCTGACTTTC
TRBV6-5	NA	TRBD1	TRBJ2-2	CASSYPATGGLREVFF	TGTGCCAGCAGTTACCCAGCGACAGGGGGCTTGCGGGAGGTGTTTTTT
TRBV5-8	once	TRBD1	TRBJ1-2	CASSSGQGPYGYTF	TGTGCCAGCAGCTCGGGACAGGGCCCCTATGGCTACACCTTC
TRBV27	once	NA	TRBJ2-3	CASRQRGTGRDTQYF	TGTGCCAGCAGGCAAAGGGGGACGGGACGAGATACGCAGTATTTT
TRBV27	NA	TRBD1	TRBJ2-7	CASSPRQGASGYEQYF	TGTGCCAGCAGTCCCCGACAGGGGGCGTCGGGCTACGAGCAGTACTTC
TRBV5-1	NA	NA	TRBJ2-7	CASKEGDEQYF	TGCGCCAGCAAGGAGGGGGACGAGCAGTACTTC
TRBV6-6	NA	NA	TRBJ1-3	CVTAGLSTGRIYF	TGTGTCACAGCAGGCCTCTCGACGGGACGCATATATTTT
TRBV28	NA	NA	TRBJ1-6	CASRGGTSYSPLHF	TGTGCCAGCAGGGGGGGTACTTCTTATTCACCCCTCCACTTT
TRBV28	NA	NA	TRBJ1-5	CASSWQLNQPQHF	TGTGCCAGCAGTTGGCAGCTCAATCAGCCCCAGCATTTT
TRBV19	NA	NA	TRBJ1-4	CASSIAGSNEKLFF	TGTGCCAGTAGTATAGCGGGATCTAATGAAAAACTGTTTTTT
TRBV28	NA	NA	TRBJ1-1	CASSKAGAGYTEAFF	TGTGCCAGCAGTAAAGCAGGGGCAGGGTACACTGAAGCTTTCTTT
TRBV5-4	NA	NA	TRBJ2-7	CASSLDPDSHEQYF	TGTGCCAGCAGCTTGGACCCAGACAGTCACGAGCAGTACTTC
TRBV30	NA	NA	TRBJ2-3	CAWSQNTDTQYF	TGTGCCTGGAGTCAAAACACAGATACGCAGTATTTT
TRBV7-9	NA	TRBD2	TRBJ2-3	CASSLPGLAGGRRTDTQYF	TGTGCCAGCAGCCTCCCGGGACTAGCGGGAGGGAGACGCACAGATACGCAGTATTTT
TRBV30	few	NA	TRBJ2-1	CAWSVLNEQFF	TGTGCCTGGAGTGTACTGAATGAGCAGTTCTTC
TRBV2	NA	NA	TRBJ1-3	CASRSDNSGNTIYF	TGTGCCAGCAGATCGGACAACTCTGGAAACACCATATATTTT
TRBV28	NA	TRBD1	TRBJ2-7	CASSLGDRVMGEQYF	TGTGCCAGCAGTTTAGGCGACAGGGTGATGGGCGAGCAGTACTTC
TRBV5-6	once	TRBD1	TRBJ2-3	CASSLEGRGTADTQYF	TGTGCCAGCAGCTTGGAGGGCAGGGGGACGGCAGATACGCAGTATTTT
TRBV5-5	few	NA	TRBJ1-3	CASRRAGNLGNTIYF	TGTGCCAGCAGGCGAGCAGGGAACTTGGGAAACACCATATATTTT
TRBV6-5	NA	NA	TRBJ2-4	CASSRMDTNIQYF	TGTGCCAGCAGCCGAATGGACACAAACATTCAGTACTTC
TRBV30	NA	NA	TRBJ2-7	CAWAGTPNEQYF	TGTGCCTGGGCCGGGACACCGAACGAGCAGTACTTC
TRBV4-1	NA	NA	TRBJ2-7	CASSESYSSSYEQYF	TGCGCCAGCAGCGAAAGCTACAGTAGCTCCTACGAGCAGTACTTC
TRBV30	NA	NA	TRBJ2-3	CAWTLLGVGGDTQYF	TGTGCCTGGACCCTACTAGGGGTTGGCGGAGATACGCAGTATTTT
TRBV4-3	NA	TRBD1	TRBJ2-4	CASSQDITGEVNIQYF	TGCGCCAGCAGCCAAGATATAACAGGGGAAGTAAACATTCAGTACTTC
TRBV30	many	TRBD1	TRBJ2-7	CAWNRDRAYYEQYF	TGTGCCTGGAACCGGGACAGGGCATATTACGAGCAGTACTTC
TRBV4-1	NA	NA	TRBJ2-2	CASSQPPGELFF	TGCGCCAGCAGCCAACCCCCCGGGGAGCTGTTTTTT
TRBV15	few	TRBD2	TRBJ2-7	CATSRTSGGYEQYF	TGTGCCACCAGCAGGACTAGCGGGGGCTACGAGCAGTACTTC
TRBV5-1	once	TRBD1	TRBJ1-5	CASSSGTGGYQPQHF	TGCGCCAGCAGCTCCGGGACAGGTGGTTATCAGCCCCAGCATTTT
TRBV11-3	NA	NA	TRBJ1-1	CASSFEGVGTEAFF	TGTGCCAGCAGCTTCGAAGGGGTGGGGACTGAAGCTTTCTTT
TRBV7-6	once	NA	TRBJ2-1	CASSVEHNEQFF	TGTGCCAGCAGCGTAGAACACAATGAGCAGTTCTTC
TRBV18	NA	TRBD1	TRBJ2-4	CASSLSSPGQQLLLAKNIQYF	TGTGCCAGCTCACTATCCTCGCCGGGACAGCAGTTACTACTAGCCAAAAACATTCAGTACTTC
TRBV10-3	NA	TRBD1	TRBJ2-1	CATLRTGGRNEQFF	TGTGCCACCCTACGGACAGGAGGCCGCAATGAGCAGTTCTTC
TRBV2	NA	NA	TRBJ2-2	CASSESPRELFF	TGTGCCAGCAGTGAGTCCCCCAGGGAGCTGTTTTTT
TRBV19	NA	NA	TRBJ2-1	CASSIFPGVSYNEQFF	TGTGCCAGTAGTATTTTCCCGGGGGTCTCCTACAATGAGCAGTTCTTC
TRBV5-6	NA	NA	TRBJ1-5	CASSGINQPQHF	TGTGCCAGCAGCGGAATCAATCAGCCCCAGCATTTT
TRBV6-6	NA	NA	TRBJ1-5	CASSRGGQGSNQPQHF	TGTGCCAGCAGCCGAGGTGGGCAGGGTAGCAATCAGCCCCAGCATTTT
TRBV7-2	NA	NA	TRBJ1-1	CASSAEGGATEAFF	TGTGCCAGCAGCGCAGAGGGGGGAGCCACTGAAGCTTTCTTT
TRBV27	NA	TRBD2	TRBJ2-7	CASSPGVAGGSYEQYF	TGTGCCAGCAGTCCCGGGGTAGCGGGAGGCTCCTACGAGCAGTACTTC
TRBV18	NA	NA	TRBJ1-2	CASSLTDYYGYTF	TGTGCCAGCTCCCTGACAGATTACTATGGCTACACCTTC
TRBV7-2	NA	NA	TRBJ2-2	CASSLQRNTGELFF	TGTGCCAGCAGCTTACAGCGGAACACCGGGGAGCTGTTTTTT